The sample holds many counts of the clone carrying this T cell receptor (beta chain). The antigen is unknown. MiXCR, applied by TCRdb to the RT-PCR reads, yields one record per CDR3 protein. The sample has hundreds of thousands of distinct CDR3 sequences; 20% to 25% are singletons. Germline-derived CDR1 and CDR2 are SGHRS and YFSETQ. The CDR3 runs 13 residues. The trim removed 3 bases at V and 5 bases at J, leaving 2 bases unmatched. The data originate from a study of response to subunit inactivated influenza vaccine. The study's findings and limits: That few new T cells are recruited by each seasonal influenza vaccination was the authors' suggestion.

The source material was PBMCs from blood, sampled approximately 20 months after vaccination. The chain employs TRBV5-1 and TRBJ1-1; 9 nucleotides line up with TRBD1. This sequence originates from a man in his fifties or sixties who received an inactivated influenza vaccine. CDR3: CASSWTGDTEAFF. DNA for the CDR3: TGCGCCAGCAGCTGGACAGGGGATACTGAAGCTTTCTTT.